This TCR beta chain derives from a study of T cell clones after liver transplantation. Study background: Three of eight recipients were HCV-positive; others had non-autoimmune, non-viral indications. Tolerance: complete withdrawal held at least one year, liver enzymes staying within twice normal. Blood was drawn pre-transplant, before withdrawal, and after full or failed withdrawal.

Overall study findings and caveats: Post-transplant time points were not standardized, so conclusions are preliminary.

V was clipped by 3 bases and J by 0 bases, with 11 bases between them. CDR1 is KGHSH and CDR2 is LQKENI in the germline V gene. The CDR3 loop spans 15 amino acids. Data came from immunoSEQ multiplex PCR; TCRdb stores just in-frame clones and leaves some out. The repertoire has 77,000 or so clones, about 80% of them found once; the top ten carry 0.79%. A word on this clone: The antigen is undetermined.

This sample comprised CD4+ T cells from blood, obtained 12 months after liver transplant. This TCR came from a human patient who received a liver transplant. Some T cells may be graft donor cells. The gene calls are TRBV18 and TRBJ1-2; D is ambiguous. The CDR3 coding sequence is TGTGCCAGCTCACCTCGGACGACTTCTAACTATGGCTACACCTTC. Protein: CASSPRTTSNYGYTF.